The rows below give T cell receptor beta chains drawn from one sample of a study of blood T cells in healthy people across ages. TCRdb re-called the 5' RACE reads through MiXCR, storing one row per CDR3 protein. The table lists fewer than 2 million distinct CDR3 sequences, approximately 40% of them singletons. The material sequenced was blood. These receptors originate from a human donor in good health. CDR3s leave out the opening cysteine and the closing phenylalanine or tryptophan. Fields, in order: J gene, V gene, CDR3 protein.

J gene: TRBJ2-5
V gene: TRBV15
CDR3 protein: ATGKARETQY

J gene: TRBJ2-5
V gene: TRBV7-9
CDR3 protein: ASSLLTGIQETQY

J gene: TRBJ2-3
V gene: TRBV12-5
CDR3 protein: ASGLLRRSSTDTQY

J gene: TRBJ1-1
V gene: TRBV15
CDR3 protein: ATSRDPTGSTSF

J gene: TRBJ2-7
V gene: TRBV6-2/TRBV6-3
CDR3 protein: ASGPGEDYEQY

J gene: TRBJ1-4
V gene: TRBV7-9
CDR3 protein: ASSPDDRGLEKLF

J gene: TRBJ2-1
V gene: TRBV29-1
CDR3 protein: SVRGGTRDNEQF

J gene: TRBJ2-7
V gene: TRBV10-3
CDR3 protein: AITGTSSYEQY

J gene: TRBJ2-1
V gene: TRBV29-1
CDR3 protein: SVEATGIERF

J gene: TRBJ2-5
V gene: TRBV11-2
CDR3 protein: ASSPPTGGTVGVETQY

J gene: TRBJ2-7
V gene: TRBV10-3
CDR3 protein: AISVQWGSYEQY

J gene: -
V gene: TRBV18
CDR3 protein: ASSRTRDEQY

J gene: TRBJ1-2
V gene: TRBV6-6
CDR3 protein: ATDRSKGARGYGYT

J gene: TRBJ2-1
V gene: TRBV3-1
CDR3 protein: ASSQVLFRTPKTDEQF

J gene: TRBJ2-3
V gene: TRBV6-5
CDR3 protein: ASSYSGYSGSTDTQY

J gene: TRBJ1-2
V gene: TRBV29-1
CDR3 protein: SVDRAGQGTNYGYT

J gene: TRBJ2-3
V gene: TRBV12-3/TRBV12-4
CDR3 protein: ASSLLDRGTDMQY

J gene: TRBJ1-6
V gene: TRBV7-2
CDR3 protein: ASSPRPEGTVNSPLH

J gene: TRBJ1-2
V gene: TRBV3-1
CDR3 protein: ASSQGDRLYGYT

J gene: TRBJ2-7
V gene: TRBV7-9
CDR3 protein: ASSLPHKDPYEQY

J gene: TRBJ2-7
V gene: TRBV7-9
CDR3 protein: VSSLGPSPSEQY

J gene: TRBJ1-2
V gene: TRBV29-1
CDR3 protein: SVEDQRVPYGYT

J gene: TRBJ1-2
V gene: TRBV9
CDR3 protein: ASSVWEGPLYGYT

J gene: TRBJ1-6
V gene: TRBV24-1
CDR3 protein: ATSDSGAHSPLH

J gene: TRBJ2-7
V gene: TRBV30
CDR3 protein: AWSPDRGYSYEQY

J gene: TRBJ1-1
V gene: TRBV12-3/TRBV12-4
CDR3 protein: ASSLRGIDTEAF

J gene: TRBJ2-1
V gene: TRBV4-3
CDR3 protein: ASSQVPSSDLYNEQF

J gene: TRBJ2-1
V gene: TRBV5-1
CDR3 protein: ASSLVTGNNEQF

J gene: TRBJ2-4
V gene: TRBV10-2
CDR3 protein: ASSGTAGYLAKNIQY

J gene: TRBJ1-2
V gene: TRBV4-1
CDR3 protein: ASSRYGYGYT

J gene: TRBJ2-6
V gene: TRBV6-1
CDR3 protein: ASSGVVSGANVLT

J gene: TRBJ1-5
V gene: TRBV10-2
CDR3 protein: ASRVTGVKGSQH

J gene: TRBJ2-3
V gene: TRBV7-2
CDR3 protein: ASSLRVGTGVGTQY

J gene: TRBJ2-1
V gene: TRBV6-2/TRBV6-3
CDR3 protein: ASSYSLAVQETQF

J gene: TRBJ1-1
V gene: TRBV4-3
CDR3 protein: ASSQDTGTRGEAF

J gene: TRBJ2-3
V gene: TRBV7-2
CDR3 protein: ASSPMGGVTDTQY